The 17 T cell receptor beta chains below come from one sample, sequenced in a study of control samples from healthy donors and cancer patients. Assay: immunoSEQ multiplex PCR; the TCRdb copy retains only in-frame clones and omits some. In the table there are 85,000 to 90,000 clones, about 83% of which are singletons. The sequencing sample was made of blood. These receptors were obtained from a woman in her thirties or forties in good health.

The chain carries TRBV10-3 and TRBJ2-1; TRBD2 aligns across 11 bases. The CDR3 runs to 18 residues. Germline CDR1 reads ENHRY; CDR2 reads SYGVKD. The J segment lost 7 bases and the V segment lost 6 bases, leaving 17 bases of the junction unmatched. DNA for the CDR3: TGTGCCATCAGCCATCTAGCGGGGGGCCCCTTAACGTGGAATGAGCAGTTCTTC. Amino acid sequence: CAISHLAGGPLTWNEQFF.

In this sample, this clone turned up once. The chain joins TRBV7-9 to TRBJ2-3; no clear D gene. The CDR3 consists of 14 residues. V shed 8 bases and J shed 4 bases, with 16 bases lying between them. Germline V CDR1 and CDR2: SEHNR, FQNEAQ (reference sequence). The CDR3 nucleotides read TGTGCCAGCCTCATTAGTGCGGCGTCAGATACGCAGTATTTT. Encoded protein: CASLISAASDTQYF.

This clone has only one observation. This chain uses TRBV15 with TRBJ1-2; weak D call: TRBD1 (6 bases). The CDR3 extends over 13 amino acids. Trimming took off 8 bases at V and 4 bases at J, with 14 bases between the two ends. CDR1 is LNHNV and CDR2 is YYDKDF in the germline V gene (reference sequence). CDR3 in amino acids: CATALRGSYGYTF. The DNA for the CDR3 is TGTGCCACCGCGCTCAGGGGAAGCTATGGCTACACCTTC.

The chain joins TRBV6-5 to TRBJ2-7; D is undetermined. The germline gives CDR1 MNHEY, CDR2 SVGAGI. The CDR3 is made up of 14 amino acids. Trimming left V 4 bases short and J 3 bases short, with 13 bases between. CDR3 region: CASSLDPDNYEQYF. Written as DNA, the CDR3 is TGTGCCAGCAGTTTGGACCCGGATAACTACGAGCAGTACTTC.

The chain has TRBV18 and TRBJ1-3, with TRBD1 as a possible D gene (6 bases). The V gene's germline CDR1 is KGHSH and CDR2 LQKENI. Trimming cost V 3 bases and J 0 bases, with 12 bases left between them. The CDR3 spans 16 residues. The CDR3 DNA reads TGTGCCAGCTCACCTTCGCGGGACAACTCTGGAAACACCATATATTTT. Translating gives CASSPSRDNSGNTIYF.

The chain has TRBV7-6 and TRBJ1-3, with no clear D. V shed 6 bases and J shed 0 bases, with 9 bases lying between them. CDR3 length equals 14 residues. CDR1 and CDR2 from the germline V gene are SGHVS and FNYEAQ. DNA for the CDR3: TGTGCCAGCAGTCCAGTCGGCTCTGGAAACACCATATATTTT. Amino acids: CASSPVGSGNTIYF.

This chain connects TRBV6-5 to TRBJ2-7; perhaps TRBD1 as D (6 bases). This CDR3 is 13 amino acids long. The V gene lost 5 bases and the J gene lost 2 bases, with 10 bases spanning the gap. The V gene's germline CDR1 is MNHEY and CDR2 SVGAGI. CDR3 bases: TGTGCCAGCAGTAGACAGGAACCCTACGAGCAGTACTTC. Translation gives CASSRQEPYEQYF.

The rearrangement uses TRBV6-6 and TRBJ1-1; the match to TRBD1 covers 9 bases. CDR3 size: 16 residues. Germline lookup yields CDR1 MNHNY and CDR2 SVGAGI (reference sequence). J gave up 2 bases and V 6 bases, and 10 bases lay outside the gene matches. CDR3 nucleotide sequence: TGTGCCAGCAGCCAAACCGGACAGGGGAGAAACACTGAAGCTTTCTTT. Protein sequence: CASSQTGQGRNTEAFF.

This clone was detected once. This CDR3 reads CATKRAVDTEAFF. In DNA form, the CDR3 reads TGTGCCACCAAGAGGGCGGTGGACACTGAAGCTTTCTTT. The gene calls are TRBV24-1 and TRBJ1-1; no clear D. The V gene's germline CDR1 is KGHDR and CDR2 SFDVKD. The V end lost 8 bases, the J end lost 3 bases, and 12 bases lay between the germline ends. There are 13 residues in the CDR3.

This clone occurred a few times. The V and J genes are TRBV4-3 and TRBJ1-5, with 9 bases aligning to TRBD1. V lost 2 bases and J lost 7; bases outside the gene matches: 3. CDR1 and CDR2 from the germline V gene are LGHNA and YSLEER. The CDR3 loop spans 14 amino acids. The CDR3 nucleotides are TGCGCCAGCAGCCAATTGGGACAGGGCCAGCCCCAGCATTTT. Amino acid sequence: CASSQLGQGQPQHF.

This clone has only one observation. The V gene is TRBV30, the J gene TRBJ2-2, with a weak D call TRBD2 (5 bases). CDR3 length: 12 amino acids. V was trimmed by 2 bases and J by 7 bases, leaving 8 bases between them. Germline CDR1 reads GTSNPN; CDR2 reads SVGIG (reference sequence). Here the CDR3 reads CAWSRAGGELFF. The CDR3, as DNA: TGTGCCTGGAGTCGTGCGGGCGGGGAGCTGTTTTTT.

The rearrangement joins TRBV2 to TRBJ1-4; 7 bases fit TRBD1. In germline, CDR1 is SNHLY, CDR2 FYNNEI. The CDR3 loop spans 14 amino acids. Trimming cost V 0 bases and J 7 bases; bases outside gene matches: 2. CDR3 residues: CASSEAGTVEKLFF. As DNA, the CDR3 is TGTGCCAGCAGTGAAGCGGGGACAGTTGAAAAACTGTTTTTT.

This chain connects TRBV6-6 to TRBJ2-1; 11 bases align to TRBD1. The CDR3 loop spans 14 amino acids. CDR1 and CDR2 from the germline V gene are MNHNY and SVGAGI (reference sequence). V shed 10 bases, J shed 11 bases, and the junction held 13 bases outside the gene matches. The CDR3 DNA reads as TGTGCCATCAGCCAACCGGGACAGGGGGACCAGCAGTTCTTC. Translated, it gives CAISQPGQGDQQFF.

V is TRBV5-4 and J is TRBJ1-2; no firm D call. The germline V gene encodes CDR1 SGHNT and CDR2 YYREEE (reference sequence). V was trimmed by 4 bases and J by 0 bases, leaving 7 bases between them. The CDR3 is 13 amino acids. CDR3 in DNA: TGTGCCAGCAGCCTGGACTCTAACTATGGCTACACCTTC. It specifies CASSLDSNYGYTF.

This chain links TRBV2 with TRBJ2-7, with 7 bases that match TRBD1. The CDR3 has 16 residues. V shed 6 bases and J 0 bases; nucleotides not matched to a gene: 11. CDR1 SNHLY and CDR2 FYNNEI come from the germline V gene. CDR3 protein: CASRALMGQYSYEQYF. The DNA for the CDR3 is TGTGCCAGCAGAGCCTTAATGGGACAGTACTCCTACGAGCAGTACTTC.

The V and J genes are TRBV7-2 and TRBJ2-6; no clear D gene. The germline V gene has CDR1 SGHTA and CDR2 FQGNSA. There are 16 residues in the CDR3. Trimming took 5 bases from V and 0 from J, leaving 11 bases between them. CDR3: CASSKVEYSGANVLTF. The CDR3 DNA is TGTGCCAGCAGCAAGGTGGAGTACTCTGGGGCCAACGTCCTGACTTTC.

This clone turned up a few times. The chain joins TRBV20-1 to TRBJ1-1; no clear D gene. The CDR3 covers 11 residues. In germline, CDR1 is DFQATT, CDR2 SNEGSKA (reference sequence). V lost 6 bases to trimming and J lost 5 bases, with 10 bases between them. CDR3: CSAAGRTEAFF. CDR3 DNA sequence: TGCAGTGCAGCGGGCCGGACTGAAGCTTTCTTT.